The rows below give T cell receptor beta chains drawn from one sample of a study of blood T cells in healthy people across ages. One entry per CDR3 protein, called by TCRdb with MiXCR from the 5' RACE reads. Among 550,000 to 750,000 distinct CDR3 sequences listed, roughly 21% were seen once. Sample: blood. These receptors all come from a man aged 70 or older in good health. Both conserved end residues are part of each CDR3. D genes are given only for firm matches. Rows may omit the clone size; those that give it use once, few, many or a size class.

d_call clone_size j_call v_call cdr3_aa cdr3_nt
TRBD1 - TRBJ1-3 TRBV5-5 CASTKGGQSGNTIYF TGTGCCAGCACCAAAGGGGGACAGTCTGGAAACACCATATATTTT
TRBD1 few TRBJ2-7 TRBV5-1 CASSTGTGKDEQYF TGCGCCAGCAGCACCGGGACAGGGAAGGACGAGCAGTACTTC
TRBD1 - TRBJ1-6 TRBV6-2/TRBV6-3 CARRRQGESPLHF TGTGCCAGGCGCCGGCAGGGGGAATCACCCCTCCACTTT
- few TRBJ2-5 TRBV12-3/TRBV12-4 CASRRTSLQETQYF TGTGCCAGCAGACGTACAAGCCTCCAAGAGACCCAGTACTTC
TRBD2 many TRBJ2-1 TRBV7-2 CASSLYRLAAYNEQFF TGTGCCAGCAGCCTATATCGACTAGCGGCCTACAATGAGCAGTTCTTC
TRBD2 few TRBJ2-1 TRBV9 CASSSGTSGDYNEQFF TGTGCCAGCAGCTCAGGGACTAGCGGAGATTACAATGAGCAGTTCTTC
TRBD1 few TRBJ2-5 TRBV3-1 CASSQDRTGFQETQYF TGTGCCAGCAGCCAAGATAGGACAGGCTTCCAAGAGACCCAGTACTTC
- - TRBJ2-7 TRBV6-2/TRBV6-3 CASRQSQLFRYEQYF TGTGCCAGCCGACAGAGCCAGTTGTTCCGATACGAGCAGTACTTC
TRBD2 - TRBJ2-5 TRBV7-2 CASSTGGGLAGQETQYF TGTGCCAGCAGCACAGGCGGCGGACTAGCGGGGCAAGAGACCCAGTACTTC
- - TRBJ2-1 TRBV6-2/TRBV6-3 CASSYTDRAGDTYNEQFF TGTGCCAGCAGTTACACCGATCGAGCGGGTGATACCTACAATGAGCAGTTCTTC
- few TRBJ2-3 TRBV28 CASSLSRPHTDTQYF TGTGCCAGCAGTTTATCCCGACCCCACACAGATACGCAGTATTTT
TRBD1 many TRBJ1-2 TRBV12-3/TRBV12-4 CASSLQGASYGYTF TGTGCCAGCAGCCTACAGGGGGCTAGCTATGGCTACACCTTC
TRBD1 - TRBJ1-1 TRBV3-1 CASSQTGIRNTEAFF TGTGCCAGCAGCCAGACAGGGATAAGGAACACTGAAGCTTTCTTT
TRBD2 few TRBJ2-2 TRBV9 CASSPLGGTANTGELFF TGTGCCAGCAGCCCATTGGGGGGGACTGCGAACACCGGGGAGCTGTTTTTT
- few TRBJ1-4 TRBV12-3/TRBV12-4 CASRPGRGDEKLFF TGTGCCAGCAGACCAGGGAGAGGGGATGAAAAACTGTTTTTT